This T cell receptor (beta chain) was captured by sequencing in a study of response to subunit inactivated influenza vaccine (dated by TCRdb to 2017 to 2018). General notes on the study: To follow how T cells responded to a trivalent subunit inactivated influenza vaccine, the researchers relied on deep quantitative profiling of the T cell receptor repertoire. Paper-wide results and their limitations: It was suggested by the authors that each seasonal influenza vaccination may recruit only a limited number of new T cells.

Details on this clonotype: Its antigen target is currently unknown. No base qualities exist here, and no much larger clone lies one base off it.

The library was obtained by RT-PCR. Instrument used: Illumina HiSeq 2500. The public reads were quality trimmed at Q25 with fastp and then assembled into clones with MiXCR by TCRdb, keeping productive beta chains. One record per CDR3 amino acid sequence lists the most common genes and DNA. This sample is represented by hundreds of thousands of distinct CDR3 sequences; around a fifth of them were singletons. The ten most abundant clones make up roughly a tenth of the sample. The sequence was obtained from a man between 50 and 69 years old who received an inactivated influenza vaccine. Donor details come from another sample of the same person, matched by shared clones. The input for sequencing was PBMCs from blood, taken around 22 months after vaccination.

CDR3 sequence: CASSPYEPTGGSSPLHF. The nucleotide sequence is given as TGTGCCAGCTCTCCTTACGAACCGACAGGGGGCTCTTCACCCCTCCACTTT. The V and J segments used are TRBV18 and TRBJ1-6, with 10 central nucleotides matching TRBD1. The CDR3 runs 17 residues from the cysteine to the phenylalanine. The CDR3 DNA has 51 bases and is translated from base 1. From a lookup of the germline V gene, CDR1 and CDR2 are KGHSH and LQKENI. V loses 6 bases at its end and J loses 9 bases; junction bases beyond the gene matches: 14. The full variable domain, completed from the reference TRBV18 and TRBJ1-6 proteins outside the CDR3, reads NAGVMQNPRHLVRRRGQEARLRCSPMKGHSHVYWYRQLPEEGLKFMVYLQKENIIDESGMPKERFSAEFPKEGPSILRIQQVVRGDSAAYFCASSPYEPTGGSSPLHFGNGTRLTVT.